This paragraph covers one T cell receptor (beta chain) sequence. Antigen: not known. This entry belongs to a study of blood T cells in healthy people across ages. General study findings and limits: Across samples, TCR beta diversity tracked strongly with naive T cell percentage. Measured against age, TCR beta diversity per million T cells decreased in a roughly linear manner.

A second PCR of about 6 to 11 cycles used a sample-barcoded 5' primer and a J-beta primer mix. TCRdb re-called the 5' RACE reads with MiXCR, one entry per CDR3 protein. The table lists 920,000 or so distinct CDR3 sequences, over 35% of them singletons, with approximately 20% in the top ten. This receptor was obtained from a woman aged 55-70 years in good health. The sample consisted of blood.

Written as DNA, the CDR3 is TGTGCCATCAGTGAGTCAGGTAGTTCATATGAGCAGTTCTTC. It yields the protein CAISESGSSYEQFF. The rearrangement links TRBV10-3 to TRBJ2-1; no clear D. This CDR3 contains 14 residues. CDR1 ENHRY and CDR2 SYGVKD come from the germline V gene. The V gene lost 0 bases and the J gene lost 8 bases, with 11 bases spanning the gap.